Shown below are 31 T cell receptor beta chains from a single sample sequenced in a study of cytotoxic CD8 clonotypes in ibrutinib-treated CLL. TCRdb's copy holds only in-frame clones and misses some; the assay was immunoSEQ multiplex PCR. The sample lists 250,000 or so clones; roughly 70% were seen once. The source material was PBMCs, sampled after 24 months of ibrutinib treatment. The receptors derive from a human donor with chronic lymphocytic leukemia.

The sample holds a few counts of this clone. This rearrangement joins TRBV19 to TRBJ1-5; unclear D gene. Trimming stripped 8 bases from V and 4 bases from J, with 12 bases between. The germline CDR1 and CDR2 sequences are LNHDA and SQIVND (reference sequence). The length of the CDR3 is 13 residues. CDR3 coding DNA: TGTGCCAGTTCCGGGATGGGAAATCAGCCCCAGCATTTT. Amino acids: CASSGMGNQPQHF.

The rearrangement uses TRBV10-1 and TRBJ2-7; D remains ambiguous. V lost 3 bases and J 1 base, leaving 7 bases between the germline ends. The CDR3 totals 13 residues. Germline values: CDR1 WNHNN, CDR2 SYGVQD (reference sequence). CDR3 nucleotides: TGCGCCAGCAGTGACCCGAAGTCCTACGAGCAGTACTTC. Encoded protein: CASSDPKSYEQYF.

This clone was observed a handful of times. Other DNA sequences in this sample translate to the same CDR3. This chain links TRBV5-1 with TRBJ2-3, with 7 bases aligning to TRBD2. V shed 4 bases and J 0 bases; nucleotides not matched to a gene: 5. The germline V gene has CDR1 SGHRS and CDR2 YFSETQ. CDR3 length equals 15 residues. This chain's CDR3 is CASSLGTTSTDTQYF. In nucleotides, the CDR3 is TGCGCCAGCAGCCTAGGGACTACCAGCACAGATACGCAGTATTTT.

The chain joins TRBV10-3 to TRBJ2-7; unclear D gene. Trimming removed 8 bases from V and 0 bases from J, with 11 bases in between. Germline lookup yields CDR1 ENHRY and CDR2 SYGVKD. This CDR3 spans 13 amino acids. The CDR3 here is CAIHPESSYEQYF. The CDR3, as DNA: TGTGCCATCCATCCGGAGAGCTCCTACGAGCAGTACTTC.

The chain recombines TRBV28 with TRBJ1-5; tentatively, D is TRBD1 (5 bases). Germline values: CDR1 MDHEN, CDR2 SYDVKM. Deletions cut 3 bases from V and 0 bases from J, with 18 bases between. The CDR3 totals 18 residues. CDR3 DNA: TGTGCCAGCAGTTTTACTGGCTCGGGGGGTTATAGCAATCAGCCCCAGCATTTT. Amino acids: CASSFTGSGGYSNQPQHF.

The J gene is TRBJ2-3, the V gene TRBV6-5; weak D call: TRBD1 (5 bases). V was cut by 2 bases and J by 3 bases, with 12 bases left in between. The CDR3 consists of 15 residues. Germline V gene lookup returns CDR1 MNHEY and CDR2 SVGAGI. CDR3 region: CASSYAGKRTDTQYF. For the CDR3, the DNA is TGTGCCAGCAGTTACGCAGGGAAGAGAACAGATACGCAGTATTTT.

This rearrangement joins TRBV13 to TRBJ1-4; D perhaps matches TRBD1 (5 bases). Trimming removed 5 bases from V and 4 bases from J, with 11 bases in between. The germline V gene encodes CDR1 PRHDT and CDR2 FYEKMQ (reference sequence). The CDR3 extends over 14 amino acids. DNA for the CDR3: TGTGCCAGCAGCCAAGAGGGGTTTAATGAAAAACTGTTTTTT. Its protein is CASSQEGFNEKLFF.

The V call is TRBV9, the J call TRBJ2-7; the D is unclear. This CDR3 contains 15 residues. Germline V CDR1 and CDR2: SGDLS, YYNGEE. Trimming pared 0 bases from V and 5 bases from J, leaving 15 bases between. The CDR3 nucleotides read TGTGCCAGCAGCGTAGGTATTCTCGTCGCAGACGAGCAGTACTTC. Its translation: CASSVGILVADEQYF. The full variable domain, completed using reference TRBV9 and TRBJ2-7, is DSGVTQTPKHLITATGQRVTLRCSPRSGDLSVYWYQQSLDQGLQFLIQYYNGEERAKGNILERFSAQQFPDLHSELNLSSLELGDSALYFCASSVGILVADEQYFGPGTRLTVT.

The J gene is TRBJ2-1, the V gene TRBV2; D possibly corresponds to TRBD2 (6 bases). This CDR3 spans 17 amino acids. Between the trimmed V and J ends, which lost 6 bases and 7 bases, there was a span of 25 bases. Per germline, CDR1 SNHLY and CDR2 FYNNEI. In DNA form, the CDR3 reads TGTGCCAGCAGACAGTACTCGCGGGGATACGAGGGAAATGAGCAGTTCTTC. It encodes CASRQYSRGYEGNEQFF.

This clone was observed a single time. Here the CDR3 DNA reads TGTGCCAGCAGCTTGAGCAGAGCTGAAGCTTTCTTT. It translates to CASSLSRAEAFF. J is TRBJ1-1 and V is TRBV5-4; the D is unclear. CDR1 is SGHNT and CDR2 is YYREEE in the germline V gene (reference sequence). This CDR3 is 12 amino acids long. V was pared by 1 base and J by 6 bases, with 7 bases between.

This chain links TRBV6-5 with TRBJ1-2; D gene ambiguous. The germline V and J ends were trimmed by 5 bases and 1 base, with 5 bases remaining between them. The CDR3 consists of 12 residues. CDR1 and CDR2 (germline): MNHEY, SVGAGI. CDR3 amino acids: CASSEFNYGYTF. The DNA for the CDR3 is TGTGCCAGCAGTGAATTTAACTATGGCTACACCTTC.

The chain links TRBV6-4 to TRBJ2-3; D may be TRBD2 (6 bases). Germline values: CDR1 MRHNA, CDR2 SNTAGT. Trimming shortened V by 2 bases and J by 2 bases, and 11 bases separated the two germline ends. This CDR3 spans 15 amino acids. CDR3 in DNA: TGTGCCAGCAGTGACGGGGACTCATACACAGATACGCAGTATTTT. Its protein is CASSDGDSYTDTQYF.

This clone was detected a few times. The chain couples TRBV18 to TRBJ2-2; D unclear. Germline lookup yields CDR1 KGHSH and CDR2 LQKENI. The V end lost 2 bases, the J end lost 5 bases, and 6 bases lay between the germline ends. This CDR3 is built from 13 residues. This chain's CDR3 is CASSPKGTGELFF. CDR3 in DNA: TGTGCCAGCTCACCAAAAGGGACCGGGGAGCTGTTTTTT. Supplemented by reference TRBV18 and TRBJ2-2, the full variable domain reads NAGVMQNPRHLVRRRGQEARLRCSPMKGHSHVYWYRQLPEEGLKFMVYLQKENIIDESGMPKERFSAEFPKEGPSILRIQQVVRGDSAAYFCASSPKGTGELFFGEGSRLTVL.

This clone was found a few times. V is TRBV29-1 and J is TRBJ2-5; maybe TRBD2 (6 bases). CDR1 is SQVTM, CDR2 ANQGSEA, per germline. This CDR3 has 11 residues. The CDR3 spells CRAEEGETQYF. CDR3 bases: TGCAGAGCTGAGGAGGGGGAGACCCAGTACTTC.

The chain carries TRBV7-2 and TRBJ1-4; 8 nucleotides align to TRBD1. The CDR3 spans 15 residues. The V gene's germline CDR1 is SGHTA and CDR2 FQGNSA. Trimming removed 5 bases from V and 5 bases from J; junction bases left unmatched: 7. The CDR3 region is CASSPKTGVNEKLFF. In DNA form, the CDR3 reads TGTGCCAGCAGCCCGAAGACAGGGGTAAATGAAAAACTGTTTTTT.

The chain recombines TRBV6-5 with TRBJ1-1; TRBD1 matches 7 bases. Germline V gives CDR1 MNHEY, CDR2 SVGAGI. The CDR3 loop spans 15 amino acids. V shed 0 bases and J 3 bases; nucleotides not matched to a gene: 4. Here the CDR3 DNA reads TGTGCCAGCAGTTACTCGGCAGGGGGGGACACTGAAGCTTTCTTT. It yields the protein CASSYSAGGDTEAFF.

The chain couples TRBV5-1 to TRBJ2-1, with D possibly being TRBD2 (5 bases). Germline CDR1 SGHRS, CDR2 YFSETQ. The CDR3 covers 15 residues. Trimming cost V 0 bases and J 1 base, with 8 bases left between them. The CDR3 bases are TGCGCCAGCAGCTTGGTCGAGGGTTCCTACAATGAGCAGTTCTTC. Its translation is CASSLVEGSYNEQFF.

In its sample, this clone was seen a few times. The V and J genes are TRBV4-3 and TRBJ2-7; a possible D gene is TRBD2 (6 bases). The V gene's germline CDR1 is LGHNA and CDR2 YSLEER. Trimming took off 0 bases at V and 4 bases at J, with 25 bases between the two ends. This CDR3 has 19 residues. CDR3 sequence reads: CASSQDTGMGGGGSYEQYF. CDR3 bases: TGCGCCAGCAGCCAAGATACGGGGATGGGGGGAGGTGGGAGTTACGAGCAGTACTTC.

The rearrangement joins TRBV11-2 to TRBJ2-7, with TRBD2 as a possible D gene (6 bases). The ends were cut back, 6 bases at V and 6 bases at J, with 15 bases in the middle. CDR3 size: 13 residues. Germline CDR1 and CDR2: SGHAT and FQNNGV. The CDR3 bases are TGTGCCAGCAGAGTGGGACTCACGGCCGAGCAGTACTTC. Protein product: CASRVGLTAEQYF.

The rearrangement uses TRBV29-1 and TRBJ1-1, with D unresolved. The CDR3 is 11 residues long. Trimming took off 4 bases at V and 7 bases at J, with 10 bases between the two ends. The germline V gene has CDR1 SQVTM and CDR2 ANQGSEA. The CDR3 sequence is CSVAGNGEAFF. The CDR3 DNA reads TGCAGCGTTGCAGGAAACGGTGAAGCTTTCTTT.

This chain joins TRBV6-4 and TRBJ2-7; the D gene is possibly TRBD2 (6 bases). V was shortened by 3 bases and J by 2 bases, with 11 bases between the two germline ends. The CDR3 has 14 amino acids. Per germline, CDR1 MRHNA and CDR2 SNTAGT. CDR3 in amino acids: CASSEGLPPYEQYF. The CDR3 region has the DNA TGTGCCAGCAGTGAGGGACTCCCTCCCTACGAGCAGTACTTC.

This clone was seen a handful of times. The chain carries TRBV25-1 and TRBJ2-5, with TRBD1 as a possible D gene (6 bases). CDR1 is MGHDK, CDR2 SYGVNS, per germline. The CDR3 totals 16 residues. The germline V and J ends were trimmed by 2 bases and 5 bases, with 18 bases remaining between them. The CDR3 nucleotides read TGTGCCAGCAGTGAAAACACAGGGAAGGGTTGGGAGACCCAGTACTTC. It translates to CASSENTGKGWETQYF.

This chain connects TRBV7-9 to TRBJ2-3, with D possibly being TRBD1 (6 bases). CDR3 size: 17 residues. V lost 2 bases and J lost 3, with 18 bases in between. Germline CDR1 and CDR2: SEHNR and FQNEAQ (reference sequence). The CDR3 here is CASSLRGLGMRTDTQYF. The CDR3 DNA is TGTGCCAGCAGCTTAAGGGGGTTAGGAATGAGAACAGATACGCAGTATTTT.

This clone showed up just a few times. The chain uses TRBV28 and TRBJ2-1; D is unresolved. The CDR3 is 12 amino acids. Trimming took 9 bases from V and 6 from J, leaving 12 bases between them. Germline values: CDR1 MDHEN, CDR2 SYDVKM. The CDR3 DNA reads TGTGCCAGTAGCAAAAGAGCCAATGAGCAGTTCTTC. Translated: CASSKRANEQFF.

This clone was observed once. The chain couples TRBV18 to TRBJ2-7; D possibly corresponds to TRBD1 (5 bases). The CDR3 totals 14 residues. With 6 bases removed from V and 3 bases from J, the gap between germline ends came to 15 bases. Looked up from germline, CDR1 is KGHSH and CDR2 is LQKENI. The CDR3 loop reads CASSGPDGIYEQYF. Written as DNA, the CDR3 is TGTGCCAGCTCGGGGCCCGACGGCATCTACGAGCAGTACTTC.

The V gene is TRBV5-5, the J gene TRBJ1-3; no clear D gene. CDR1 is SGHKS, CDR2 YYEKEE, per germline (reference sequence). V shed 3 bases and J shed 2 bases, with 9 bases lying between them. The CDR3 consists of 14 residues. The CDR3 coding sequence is TGTGCCAGCAGCTCTAACGACCCTGGAAACACCATATATTTT. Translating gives CASSSNDPGNTIYF.

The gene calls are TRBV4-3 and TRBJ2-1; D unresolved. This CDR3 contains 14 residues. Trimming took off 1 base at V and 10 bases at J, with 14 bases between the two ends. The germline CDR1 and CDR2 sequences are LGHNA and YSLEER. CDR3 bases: TGCGCCAGCAGCCAAGCCCCCCAAAGCAGGGAGCAGTTCTTC. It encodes CASSQAPQSREQFF.

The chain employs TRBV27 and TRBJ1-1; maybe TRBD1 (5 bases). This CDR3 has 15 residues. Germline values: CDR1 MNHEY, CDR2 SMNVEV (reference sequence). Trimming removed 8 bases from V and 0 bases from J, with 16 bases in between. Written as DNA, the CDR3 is TGTGCCAGCCAAAACAGGAAAGACATGAACACTGAAGCTTTCTTT. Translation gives CASQNRKDMNTEAFF.

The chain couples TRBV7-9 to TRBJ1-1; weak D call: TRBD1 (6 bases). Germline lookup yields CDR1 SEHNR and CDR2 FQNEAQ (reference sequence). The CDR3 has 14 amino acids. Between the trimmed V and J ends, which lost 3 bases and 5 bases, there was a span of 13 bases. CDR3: CASSFRGQRTEAFF. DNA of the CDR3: TGTGCCAGCAGCTTCCGGGGGCAACGGACTGAAGCTTTCTTT.

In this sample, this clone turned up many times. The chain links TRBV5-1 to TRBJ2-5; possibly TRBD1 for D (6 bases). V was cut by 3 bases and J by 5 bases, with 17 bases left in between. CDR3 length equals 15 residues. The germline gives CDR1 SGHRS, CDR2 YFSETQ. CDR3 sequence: CASSSSDSPVETQYF. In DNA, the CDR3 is TGCGCCAGCAGCTCCTCGGACAGCCCTGTTGAGACCCAGTACTTC. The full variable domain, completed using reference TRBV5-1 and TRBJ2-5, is KAGVTQTPRYLIKTRGQQVTLSCSPISGHRSVSWYQQTPGQGLQFLFEYFSETQRNKGNFPGRFSGRQFSNSRSEMNVSTLELGDSALYLCASSSSDSPVETQYFGPGTRLLVL.

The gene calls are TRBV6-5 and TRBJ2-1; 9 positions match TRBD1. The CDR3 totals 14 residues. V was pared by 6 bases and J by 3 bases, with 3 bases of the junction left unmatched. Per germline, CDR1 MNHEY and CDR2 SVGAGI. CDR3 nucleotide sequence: TGTGCCAGCAGAGGGACAGGGATCTACAATGAGCAGTTCTTC. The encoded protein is CASRGTGIYNEQFF.